These 3 T cell receptor beta chains originate from one sample sequenced in a study of beta chain features in type 1 diabetes. Every bit of the isolated RNA underwent reverse transcription, so sequencing read expressed TCRB transcripts. Here immunoSEQ multiplex PCR was the method, and the copy in TCRdb shows in-frame clones only, minus some. The sample has some 300,000 clones, around 7.8% seen once. Specimen: central memory CD4+ T cells from blood. These receptors all come from a woman aged 18-29 years in good health.

In its sample, this clone was seen many times. J is TRBJ2-7 and V is TRBV28, with TRBD2 matching over 11 bases. The V gene's germline CDR1 is MDHEN and CDR2 SYDVKM. The CDR3 covers 14 residues. The J segment lost 4 bases and the V segment lost 6 bases, leaving 5 bases of the junction unmatched. The CDR3 DNA sequence: TGTGCCAGCAGCACCGGGACTAGCGGATACGAGCAGTACGTC. Translation gives CASSTGTSGYEQYV.

In this sample, this clone turned up many times. The chain recombines TRBV19 with TRBJ2-3, with D maybe TRBD2 (5 bases). This CDR3 contains 12 residues. In germline, CDR1 is LNHDA, CDR2 SQIVND (reference sequence). Trimming removed 5 bases from V and 6 bases from J, with 9 bases in between. The CDR3 nucleotides are TGTGCCAGTAGTCACCGAGGGGATACGCAGTATTTT. Amino acid sequence: CASSHRGDTQYF. The full variable domain, rest sourced from reference TRBV19 and TRBJ2-3, is DGGITQSPKYLFRKEGQNVTLSCEQNLNHDAMYWYRQDPGQGLRLIYYSQIVNDFQKGDIAEGYSVSREKKESFPLTVTSAQKNPTAFYLCASSHRGDTQYFGPGTRLTVL.

The chain recombines TRBV7-2 with TRBJ2-3, with 9 bases identical to TRBD2. This CDR3 contains 16 residues. V trimming: 4 bases; J trimming: 3 bases; junction bases outside the gene matches: 8. Germline assignment: CDR1 SGHTA and CDR2 FQGNSA. CDR3 protein: CASSSVAGVPTDTQYF. The CDR3 DNA reads as TGTGCCAGCAGCTCTGTAGCGGGAGTACCTACAGATACGCAGTATTTT.